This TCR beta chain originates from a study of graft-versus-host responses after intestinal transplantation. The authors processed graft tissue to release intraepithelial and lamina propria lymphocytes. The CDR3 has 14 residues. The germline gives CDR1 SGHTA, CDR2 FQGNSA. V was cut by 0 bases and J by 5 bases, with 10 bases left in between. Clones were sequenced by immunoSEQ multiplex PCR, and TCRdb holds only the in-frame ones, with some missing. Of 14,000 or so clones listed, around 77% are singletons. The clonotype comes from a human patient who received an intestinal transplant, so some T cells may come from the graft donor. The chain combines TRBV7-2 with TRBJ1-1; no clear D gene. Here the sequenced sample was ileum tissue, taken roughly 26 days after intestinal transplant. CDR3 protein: CASSLAVVRTEAFF. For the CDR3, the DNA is TGTGCCAGCAGCTTAGCGGTGGTACGGACTGAAGCTTTCTTT.